This is a list of T cell receptor beta chains from one sample in a study of CD8 T cells in ankylosing spondylitis. MiXCR was run by TCRdb on the 5' RACE reads, yielding one entry per CDR3 protein. This table has some 400,000 distinct CDR3 sequences, 20% to 25% appearing once. Sequencing was done on a sample of blood, either unsorted or a sorted T cell fraction (not recorded which). The origin of the receptors is a male donor with ankylosing spondylitis. Each CDR3 is given with its conserved first and last residue. A D gene is named only where the DNA matches it firmly. Rows may omit the clone size; those that give it use once, few, many or a size class.

TRBV19	-	-	TRBJ2-1	CASSRGVGSYNEQLF	TGTGCCAGTAGTCGAGGGGTAGGCTCCTACAATGAGCAGCTCTTC
TRBV2	-	few	TRBJ2-5	CASGMRADQETQYF	TGTGCCAGCGGCATGAGGGCGGACCAAGAGACCCAGTACTTC
TRBV7-2	-	few	TRBJ2-1	CASSPRGPSLGEQFF	TGTGCCAGCAGTCCGAGGGGCCCTTCTCTTGGTGAGCAGTTCTTC
TRBV11-3	-	few	TRBJ1-6	CASSKGTRNSPLHF	TGTGCCAGCAGCAAAGGAACCCGCAATTCACCCCTCCACTTT
TRBV5-1	-	few	TRBJ1-4	CASSEQTNEKLFF	TGCGCCAGCAGCGAGCAAACTAATGAAAAACTGTTTTTT
TRBV10-3	TRBD2	few	TRBJ2-1	CATGGGASSYNEQFF	TGTGCCACGGGGGGTGGCGCGAGCTCCTACAATGAGCAGTTCTTC
TRBV27	TRBD2	many	TRBJ2-1	CASRSGSQSYNEQFF	TGTGCCAGCAGAAGCGGGAGTCAATCCTACAATGAGCAGTTCTTC
TRBV7-2	TRBD1	-	TRBJ2-7	CASSLQGDLEAYEQYF	TGTGCCAGCAGCCTCCAGGGGGACCTTGAGGCCTACGAGCAGTACTTC
TRBV20-1	TRBD1	few	TRBJ1-2	CSARSPGQGATGYTF	TGCAGTGCTAGATCCCCGGGACAGGGGGCGACTGGCTACACCTTC
TRBV24-1	-	many	TRBJ2-1	CATSDQMVRSYNEQFF	TGTGCCACCAGTGATCAGATGGTCAGGTCCTACAATGAGCAGTTCTTC
TRBV4-2	TRBD2	-	TRBJ2-5	CASSQAVRGLAAQETQYF	TGTGCCAGCAGCCAAGCCGTTAGAGGACTAGCAGCCCAAGAGACCCAGTACTTC
TRBV6-1	TRBD1	few	TRBJ2-2	CASRRQGRNTGELFF	TGTGCCAGCAGAAGACAGGGCCGCAACACCGGGGAGCTGTTTTTT
TRBV29-1	-	few	TRBJ2-5	CSVGSSRGETQYF	TGCAGCGTTGGGTCTAGCCGGGGAGAGACCCAGTACTTC
TRBV6-1	TRBD2	-	TRBJ2-3	CASLALAGVTDTQYF	TGTGCCAGTCTAGCACTAGCGGGGGTTACAGATACGCAGTATTTT
TRBV4-3	-	-	TRBJ2-5	CASSLHRGEGETQYF	TGCGCCAGCAGCCTCCACCGCGGGGAAGGAGAGACCCAGTACTTC
TRBV28	TRBD2	-	TRBJ2-1	CASSAPRGRANEQFF	TGTGCCAGCAGTGCCCCCCGCGGGAGGGCCAATGAGCAGTTCTTC
TRBV28	-	few	TRBJ1-2	CASSPPDGWNGYTF	TGTGCCAGCAGTCCTCCCGACGGGTGGAATGGCTACACCTTC
TRBV18	-	few	TRBJ1-1	CASSREREYTEAFF	TGTGCCAGCTCACGAGAGCGGGAATACACTGAAGCTTTCTTT
TRBV4-1	-	few	TRBJ1-1	CASSLRLTGEAFF	TGCGCCAGCAGCCTTAGACTGACAGGAGAAGCTTTCTTT
TRBV12-3/TRBV12-4	TRBD2	once	TRBJ2-2	CASSLFLAGGRTGELFF	TGTGCCAGCAGTTTATTTTTAGCGGGAGGGCGGACCGGGGAGCTGTTTTTT
TRBV29-1	TRBD2	many	TRBJ2-2	CSVGRTSGSHGELFF	TGCAGCGTTGGGCGGACTAGCGGGAGTCACGGGGAGCTGTTTTTT
TRBV3-1	TRBD2	few	TRBJ2-3	CASRRTTSVSTDTQYF	TGTGCCAGCAGGCGAACGACTAGCGTGAGCACAGATACGCAGTATTTT
TRBV27	TRBD1	-	TRBJ1-5	CASSLTGVRQPQHF	TGTGCCAGCAGTTTGACAGGGGTTCGACAGCCCCAGCATTTT
TRBV28	TRBD2	few	TRBJ2-1	CASTLLGLAGGNEQFF	TGTGCCAGCACCCTACTAGGACTAGCGGGAGGCAATGAGCAGTTCTTC
TRBV14	-	-	TRBJ1-5	CASCRTVGQPQHF	TGTGCCAGCTGCCGGACGGTAGGACAGCCCCAGCATTTT
TRBV9	-	few	TRBJ1-1	CASSASRDTEAFF	TGTGCCAGCAGCGCCTCCAGGGACACTGAAGCTTTCTTT
TRBV7-9	-	-	TRBJ2-5	CASRDPRPGPRRMTQYF	TGTGCCAGCAGAGATCCTCGACCGGGCCCCCGGCGGATGACCCAGTACTTC
TRBV10-3	TRBD1	few	TRBJ2-7	CATGTGAVYEQYF	TGTGCCACCGGGACAGGGGCGGTCTACGAGCAGTACTTC
TRBV12-3/TRBV12-4	TRBD2	many	TRBJ2-1	CASRRSGSGSYNEQFF	TGTGCCAGCAGACGAAGCGGGAGTGGGTCCTACAATGAGCAGTTCTTC
TRBV19	-	-	TRBJ2-1	CASSAGHSYNEQFF	TGTGCCAGTTCGGCCGGGCACTCCTACAATGAGCAGTTCTTC
TRBV29-1	-	many	TRBJ2-3	CSVLRGADTQYF	TGCAGCGTTCTCAGGGGGGCAGATACGCAGTATTTT
TRBV4-3	-	-	TRBJ2-1	CASSPHATSLGMVYGNEQFF	TGCGCCAGCAGCCCCCATGCAACTAGCCTTGGGATGGTCTATGGGAATGAGCAGTTCTTC
TRBV3-1	-	-	TRBJ1-6	CASSPGVAYNSPLHF	TGTGCCAGCAGCCCCGGGGTCGCCTATAATTCACCCCTCCACTTT
TRBV5-1	TRBD1	-	TRBJ2-7	CASTPRRDSYEQYF	TGCGCCAGCACTCCGCGCCGGGACAGCTACGAGCAGTACTTC
TRBV12-3/TRBV12-4	-	few	TRBJ2-3	CASSWGKGLPLSTDTQYF	TGTGCCAGCAGTTGGGGGAAGGGACTTCCACTTAGCACAGATACGCAGTATTTT
TRBV30	-	few	TRBJ1-4	CAWSLGRPGEKLFF	TGTGCCTGGAGTTTGGGCCGCCCAGGCGAAAAACTGTTTTTT
TRBV29-1	-	few	TRBJ2-7	CSVAPRATYEQYF	TGCAGCGTGGCACCCAGGGCCACCTACGAGCAGTACTTC
TRBV20-1	-	once	TRBJ2-4	CSAPGQKNIQYF	TGCAGTGCTCCCGGACAAAAAAACATTCAGTACTTC
TRBV19	-	-	TRBJ2-4	CASMDRKNIQYF	TGTGCCAGTATGGACAGAAAAAACATTCAGTACTTC
TRBV4-2	-	-	TRBJ2-1	CASSQVGGRGISYNEQFF	TGTGCCAGCAGCCAAGTGGGGGGGAGGGGGATCTCCTACAATGAGCAGTTCTTC
TRBV29-1	-	-	TRBJ1-1	CSVCMTGNTEAFF	TGCAGCGTATGTATGACTGGGAACACTGAAGCTTTCTTT
TRBV27	TRBD1	few	TRBJ1-6	CASSGQGGSPLHF	TGTGCCAGCAGTGGACAGGGAGGTTCACCCCTCCACTTT
TRBV7-2	-	-	TRBJ2-2	CASSRPVREPNTGELFF	TGTGCCAGCAGCCGGCCGGTGAGGGAACCGAACACCGGGGAGCTGTTTTTT
TRBV9	TRBD2	-	TRBJ2-3	CASSVAGTSATDTQYF	TGTGCCAGCAGCGTAGCTGGGACTAGCGCCACAGATACGCAGTATTTT
TRBV18	TRBD1	-	TRBJ2-1	CASSSGTGVKQFF	TGTGCCAGCTCAAGCGGGACAGGGGTTAAGCAGTTCTTC
TRBV5-1	-	-	TRBJ1-6	CASSPPDSHSPLHF	TGCGCCAGCAGCCCGCCGGACAGCCATTCACCCCTCCACTTT
TRBV5-1	TRBD1	few	TRBJ1-1	CASSLIGQGSTEAFF	TGCGCCAGCAGCCTCATAGGACAGGGCTCCACTGAAGCTTTCTTT
TRBV15	-	few	TRBJ2-2	CATSRANLGELFF	TGTGCCACCAGCAGAGCAAACTTGGGGGAGCTGTTTTTT
TRBV5-6	TRBD1	few	TRBJ2-1	CASSSQGVNSYNEQFF	TGTGCCAGCAGCTCCCAGGGGGTAAATTCCTACAATGAGCAGTTCTTC
TRBV7-3	-	-	TRBJ2-3	CASSLQGGRTDTQYF	TGTGCCAGCAGCTTACAGGGGGGCAGAACAGATACGCAGTATTTT
TRBV9	-	-	TRBJ1-3	CASSVGVSGNTIYF	TGTGCCAGCAGCGTAGGGGTTTCGGGAAACACCATATATTTT
TRBV20-1	TRBD2	-	TRBJ2-5	CSVGTSGREETQYF	TGCAGTGTTGGGACTAGCGGGAGGGAAGAGACCCAGTACTTC
TRBV6-1	TRBD2	-	TRBJ2-1	CASSRGLAGLQFF	TGTGCCAGCAGTAGAGGACTAGCGGGCCTTCAGTTCTTC
TRBV28	-	few	TRBJ2-2	CASSLGPDTGELFF	TGTGCCAGCAGTTTAGGCCCAGACACCGGGGAGCTGTTTTTT
TRBV19	-	-	TRBJ1-1	CASGRSLATEAFF	TGTGCCAGCGGACGGAGCCTGGCCACTGAAGCTTTCTTT
TRBV20-1	-	-	TRBJ1-2	CSARSDRSYGYTF	TGCAGTGCTAGGTCAGACAGGTCCTATGGCTACACCTTC
TRBV5-5	TRBD2	-	TRBJ2-7	CASSLVSGLANYEQYF	TGTGCCAGCAGCTTGGTGAGCGGACTAGCGAACTACGAGCAGTACTTC